This T cell receptor (beta chain) comes out of a study of memory CD4+ T cells and cytomegalovirus serostatus. Method: immunoSEQ multiplex PCR; TCRdb's copy keeps in-frame clones and lacks some. The sample holds tens of thousands of clones, around 80% seen once. Single viable CD3+CD4+CD8-CD45RO+ cells were sorted as the memory CD4+ T cells. Serostatus was set by detecting CMV pp150, pp28, p38, p52 IgG. CDR3 length: 15 amino acids. Germline V CDR1 and CDR2: SGHNT, YENEEA. V was pared by 1 base and J by 2 bases, with 10 bases between. The clonotype was recovered from an adult in good health and CMV-seronegative. The material sequenced was memory CD4+ T cells from blood. V gene TRBV11-3 combines with J gene TRBJ2-3, with D possibly called TRBD1 or TRBD2 (5 bases each). As DNA, the CDR3 is TGTGCCAGCAGCTTAGGGCAGGGACCCACAGATACGCAGTATTTT. This gives the protein CASSLGQGPTDTQYF.